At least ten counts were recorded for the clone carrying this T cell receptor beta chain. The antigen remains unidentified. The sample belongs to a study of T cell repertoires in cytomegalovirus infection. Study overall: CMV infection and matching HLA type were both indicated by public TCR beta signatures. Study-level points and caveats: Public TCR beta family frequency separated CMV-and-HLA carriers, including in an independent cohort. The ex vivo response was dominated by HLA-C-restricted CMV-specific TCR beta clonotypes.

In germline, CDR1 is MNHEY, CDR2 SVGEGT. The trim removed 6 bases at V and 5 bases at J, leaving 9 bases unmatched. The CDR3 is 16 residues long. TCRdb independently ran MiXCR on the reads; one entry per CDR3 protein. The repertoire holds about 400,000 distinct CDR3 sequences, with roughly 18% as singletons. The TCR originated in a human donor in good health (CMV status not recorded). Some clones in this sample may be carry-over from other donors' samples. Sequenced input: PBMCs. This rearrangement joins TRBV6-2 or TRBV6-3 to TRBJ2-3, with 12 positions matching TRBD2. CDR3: CASRALAGGRRDTQYF. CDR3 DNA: TGTGCCAGCAGGGCCCTAGCGGGGGGGCGGAGAGATACGCAGTATTTT.